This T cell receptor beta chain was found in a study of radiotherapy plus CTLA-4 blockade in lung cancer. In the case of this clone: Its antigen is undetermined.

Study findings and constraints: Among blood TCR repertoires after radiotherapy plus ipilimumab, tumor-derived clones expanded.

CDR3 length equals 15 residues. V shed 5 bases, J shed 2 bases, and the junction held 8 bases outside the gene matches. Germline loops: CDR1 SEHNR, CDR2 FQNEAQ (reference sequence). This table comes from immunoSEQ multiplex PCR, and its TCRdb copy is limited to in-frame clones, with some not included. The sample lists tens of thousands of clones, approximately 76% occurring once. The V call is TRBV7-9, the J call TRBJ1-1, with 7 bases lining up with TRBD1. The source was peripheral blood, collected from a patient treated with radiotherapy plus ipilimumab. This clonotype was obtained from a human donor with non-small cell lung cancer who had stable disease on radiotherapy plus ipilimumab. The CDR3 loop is CASSSPRDSNTEAFF. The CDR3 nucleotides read TGTGCCAGCAGCAGTCCTCGGGACAGCAACACTGAAGCTTTCTTT.